The clone carrying this T cell receptor beta chain was counted a few times. Its antigen is unknown. This record comes from a study of OX40 agonist ivuxolimab in advanced cancers. Study observations and caveats: Relatively little clonal expansion, among the lowest observed, appeared in partial responders at 0.1-3.0 mg/kg. Clonal expansion was seen in CD4+ and CD8+ blood T cells by week 6 at 0.1 to 3.0 mg/kg.

Sequenced by immunoSEQ multiplex PCR; TCRdb stores in-frame clones only, minus some. The table has 76,000 or so clones, 75% to 90% seen once. The V end lost 0 bases, the J end lost 8 bases, and 22 bases lay between the germline ends. The CDR3 spans 17 residues. The germline V gene encodes CDR1 LGHNT and CDR2 FRNRAP. On cycle 4 day 1 and cycle 7 day 1, as well as at baseline, blood was sampled. The chain joins TRBV12-5 to TRBJ1-2; possibly TRBD1 for D (5 bases). Sequencing used CD4+ or CD8+ T cells sorted from blood, obtained in a trial of the OX40 agonist ivuxolimab. The clonotype comes from an adult with an advanced solid tumor such as melanoma, head and neck, liver or kidney cancer. Written as DNA, the CDR3 is TGTGCTAGTGGTTTGGTAATAACGAATGGCAGGGAGGAAGGCTACACCTTC. Protein: CASGLVITNGREEGYTF.